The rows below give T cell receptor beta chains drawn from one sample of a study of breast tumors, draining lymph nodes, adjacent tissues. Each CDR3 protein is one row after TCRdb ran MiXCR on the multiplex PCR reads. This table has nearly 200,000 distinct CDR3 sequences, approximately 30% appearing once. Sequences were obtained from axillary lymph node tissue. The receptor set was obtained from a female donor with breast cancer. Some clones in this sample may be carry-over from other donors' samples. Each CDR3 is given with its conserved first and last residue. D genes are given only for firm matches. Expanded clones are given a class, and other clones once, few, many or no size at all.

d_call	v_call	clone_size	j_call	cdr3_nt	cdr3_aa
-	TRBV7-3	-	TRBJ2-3	TGTGCCAGCAGCTTAAAGAAGGGAGATACGCAGTATTTT	CASSLKKGDTQYF
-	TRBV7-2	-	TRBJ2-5	TGTGCCAGCAGCTCTCGGGGGGCCAGGGAGACCCAGTACTTC	CASSSRGARETQYF
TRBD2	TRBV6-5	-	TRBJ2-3	TGTGCCAGCAGACCTAGCGGGAGAGGGTTAGATACGCAGTATTTT	CASRPSGRGLDTQYF
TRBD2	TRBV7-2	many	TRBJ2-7	TGTGCCAGCAGCTTCAGGACTAGTTCGTACGAGCAGTACTTC	CASSFRTSSYEQYF
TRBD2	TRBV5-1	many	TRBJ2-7	TGCGCCAGCAGCTGGCCCCGGGGGGGAGCGACCTACGAGCAGTACTTC	CASSWPRGGATYEQYF
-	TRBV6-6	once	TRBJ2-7	TGTGCCGGCAGTCACGGGGACGAGCAGTACTTC	CAGSHGDEQYF
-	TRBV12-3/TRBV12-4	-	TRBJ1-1	TGTGCCAGCAGTGGCAGGGCTGGCTTCTTT	CASSGRAGFF
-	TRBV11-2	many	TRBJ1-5	TGTGCCAGCAGCCTGGACAGAGATCAGCCCCAGCATTTT	CASSLDRDQPQHF
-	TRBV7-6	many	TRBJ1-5	TGTGCCAGCAGCTTAGCAGACGGACAGCCCCAGCATTTT	CASSLADGQPQHF
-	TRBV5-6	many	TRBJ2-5	TGTGCCAGCAGCTTGGGGACAAGGGAGACCCAGTACTTC	CASSLGTRETQYF
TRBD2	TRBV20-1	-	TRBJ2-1	TGCAGTGCTAGAGATAGCGGGATAACAAGTGAGCAGTTCTTC	CSARDSGITSEQFF
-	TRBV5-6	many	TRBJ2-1	TGTGCCAGCAGCAGAAGCTTACAGGGCTATGAGCAGTTCTTC	CASSRSLQGYEQFF
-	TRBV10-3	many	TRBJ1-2	TGTGCCATCAGGGGTATCAGTGGTCCCTATGGCTACACCTTC	CAIRGISGPYGYTF
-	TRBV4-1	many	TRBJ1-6	TGCGCCAGCAGCCAAGATGAGTCACCCCTCCACTTT	CASSQDESPLHF
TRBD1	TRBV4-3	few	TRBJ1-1	TGCGCCAGCAGCCTCACAGGGGAGCGCACTGAAGCTTTCTTT	CASSLTGERTEAFF
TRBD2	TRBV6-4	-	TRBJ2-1	TGTGCCAGCAGTCCCGGGACTAGCGGGGGGGCCGAGGAGCAGTTCTTC	CASSPGTSGGAEEQFF
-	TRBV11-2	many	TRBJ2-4	TGTGCCAGCAGCTTAGACCCTCTAAACATTCAGTACTTC	CASSLDPLNIQYF
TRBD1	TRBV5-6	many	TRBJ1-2	TGTGCCAGCAGCCCAAAAGGACAGGGGGTAACTTATGGCTACACCTTC	CASSPKGQGVTYGYTF
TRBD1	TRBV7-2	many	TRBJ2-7	TGTGCCAGCAGTTTGGCGGATGGGGACAGCTACTACGAGCAGTACTTC	CASSLADGDSYYEQYF
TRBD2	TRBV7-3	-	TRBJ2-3	TGTGCCAGCAGCTTAGGAGTGGCTAGCGGCTACACAGATACGCAGTATTTT	CASSLGVASGYTDTQYF
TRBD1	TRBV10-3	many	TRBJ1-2	TGTGCCATCAGTGAGTCTCAGGGGGCTGTTTATGGCTACACCTTC	CAISESQGAVYGYTF
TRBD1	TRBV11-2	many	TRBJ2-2	TGTGCCAGCAGCTTAGCCTCTCCCGGGACAGGGCCAGCCGGGGAGCTGTTTTTT	CASSLASPGTGPAGELFF
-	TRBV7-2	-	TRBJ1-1	TGTGCCAGCAGCTTAGCCACAGGGAGAGCTTTCTTT	CASSLATGRAFF
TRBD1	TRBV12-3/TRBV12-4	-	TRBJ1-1	TGTGCCAGCAGTTTAGAGGGGGCGCTCAGTACTGAAGCTTTCTTT	CASSLEGALSTEAFF
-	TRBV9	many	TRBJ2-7	TGTGCCAGCAGCGCTCGGGGAGGGGGGAGTACCTACGAGCAGTACTTC	CASSARGGGSTYEQYF
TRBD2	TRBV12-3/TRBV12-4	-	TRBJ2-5	TGTGCCAGCAGTTTAGCATTAGCGGGAGAAGGAGAGACCCAGTACTTC	CASSLALAGEGETQYF
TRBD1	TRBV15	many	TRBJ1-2	TGTGCCACCAGCATAGGAGGACAGGGGGATGGCTACACCTTC	CATSIGGQGDGYTF
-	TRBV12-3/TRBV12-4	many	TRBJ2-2	TGTGCCAGCAGTTTCCGTTCTCGGGGACTCCGCGCGAACACCGGGGAGCTGTTTTTT	CASSFRSRGLRANTGELFF
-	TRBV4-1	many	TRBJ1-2	TGCGCCAGCAGCCAAGGCAGGGAAGAACTCTATGGCTACACCTTC	CASSQGREELYGYTF
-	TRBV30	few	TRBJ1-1	TGTGCCTGGAGTGTACACCGGATCGAAGCTTTCTTT	CAWSVHRIEAFF
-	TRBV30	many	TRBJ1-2	TGTGCCTGGAGTGTGTTCAGGGGTACCTATGGCTACACCTTC	CAWSVFRGTYGYTF
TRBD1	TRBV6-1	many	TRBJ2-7	TGTGCCAGCAAAGGGAGACAGGGCCCCTACGAGCAGTACTTC	CASKGRQGPYEQYF
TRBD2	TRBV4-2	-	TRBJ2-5	TGTGCCAGCAGCCAAAGGCTAGCGGGGACCCAGTACTTC	CASSQRLAGTQYF
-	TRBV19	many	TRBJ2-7	TGTGCCAGTAGCCGTCGGACCGGGGCTTACTCCTACGAGCAGTACTTC	CASSRRTGAYSYEQYF
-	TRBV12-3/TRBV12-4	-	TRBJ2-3	TGTGCCAGCACGTCGCTAGGGGGACGCACAGATACGCAGTATTTT	CASTSLGGRTDTQYF
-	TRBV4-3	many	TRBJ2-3	TGCGCCAGCAGCCAGAGAGGGGTTCCTCCCCCCTTAGATACGCAGTATTTT	CASSQRGVPPPLDTQYF
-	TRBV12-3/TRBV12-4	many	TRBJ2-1	TGTGCCAGCAGTCCAAGAGAGGCCTCCTACAATGAGCAGTTCTTC	CASSPREASYNEQFF
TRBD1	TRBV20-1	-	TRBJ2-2	TGCAGAGCCGGACAGGGGGCTTACAACACCGGGGAGCTGTTTTTT	CRAGQGAYNTGELFF
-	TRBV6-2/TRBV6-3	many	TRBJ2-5	TGTGCCAGCAGGGGTGGCCGGGGGGAGACCCAGTACTTC	CASRGGRGETQYF
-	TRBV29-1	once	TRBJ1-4	TGCAGTGCTAGAGATGGGGACAAACTGTTTTTT	CSARDGDKLFF
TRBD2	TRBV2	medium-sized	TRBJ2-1	TGTGCCAGCAGTGAAACGGGGGGAAGTGAGCAGTTCTTC	CASSETGGSEQFF
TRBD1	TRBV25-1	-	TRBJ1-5	TGTGCCTGCAGTGCTCGAAGGACAGGTCAGCCCCAGCATTTT	CACSARRTGQPQHF
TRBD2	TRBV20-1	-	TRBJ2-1	TGCAGTGCTAGAGGGCCGGGGAGCGGGAGAGGGGCCTCCTACAATGAGCAGTTCTTC	CSARGPGSGRGASYNEQFF